Detailed here is one T cell receptor (beta chain). The antigen remains undetermined. The data were obtained in a study of OX40 agonist ivuxolimab in advanced cancers. Overall study: Dose-escalation cases comprised hepatocellular carcinoma, melanoma, renal cell or head and neck cancer. Study outcomes and limitations: Certain nonresponding patients likewise had low normalized T-cell clonal expansion.

CDR1 LNHNV and CDR2 YYDKDF come from the germline V gene (reference sequence). CDR3 length: 15 residues. V was cut by 1 base and J by 8 bases, with 14 bases left in between. Libraries were prepared by immunoSEQ multiplex PCR; TCRdb keeps only in-frame clonotypes and omits some of them. The profile shows over 55,000 clones, about 90% of them singletons. This sequence was found in an adult with an advanced solid tumor such as melanoma, head and neck, liver or kidney cancer. The input for sequencing was CD4+ or CD8+ T cells sorted from blood, taken in a trial of the OX40 agonist ivuxolimab. The rearrangement links TRBV15 to TRBJ1-4; D is possibly TRBD1 (6 bases). The CDR3 sequence: CATSRGGGGREKLFF. The DNA of the CDR3 is TGTGCCACCAGCAGAGGAGGGGGGGGAAGGGAAAAACTGTTTTTT. The complete variable domain, with remaining parts taken from reference TRBV15 and TRBJ1-4, reads DAMVIQNPRYQVTQFGKPVTLSCSQTLNHNVMYWYQQKSSQAPKLLFHYYDKDFNNEADTPDNFQSRRPNTSFCFLDIRSPGLGDTAMYLCATSRGGGGREKLFFGSGTQLSVL.